This T cell receptor (beta chain) came from a study of patients and donors after allogeneic stem cell transplantation. Trimming left V 5 bases short and J 6 bases short, with 20 bases between. The germline V gene has CDR1 LNHDA and CDR2 SQIVND (reference sequence). CDR3 length equals 15 residues. MiXCR was run by TCRdb on the RT-PCR reads, yielding one entry per CDR3 protein. The data contain some 880,000 distinct CDR3 sequences, more than 15% of them singletons. This clonotype was seen a few times. The V call is TRBV19, the J call TRBJ2-7; possible D gene TRBD1, 6 bases. The receptor was isolated from a human donor who was either an allogeneic HSCT recipient or a stem cell or donor lymphocyte infusion donor (not recorded which). It is not recorded whose cells these are; they may come from a transplant donor. What was sequenced was blood, either unsorted or a sorted T cell fraction (not recorded which). Written as DNA, the CDR3 is TGTGCCAGTAGTGTAAATCCAGGGGATAAGCGCGAGCAGTACTTC. It is translated as CASSVNPGDKREQYF. The full variable domain, with the rest looked up from reference TRBV19 and TRBJ2-7, is DGGITQSPKYLFRKEGQNVTLSCEQNLNHDAMYWYRQDPGQGLRLIYYSQIVNDFQKGDIAEGYSVSREKKESFPLTVTSAQKNPTAFYLCASSVNPGDKREQYFGPGTRLTVT.